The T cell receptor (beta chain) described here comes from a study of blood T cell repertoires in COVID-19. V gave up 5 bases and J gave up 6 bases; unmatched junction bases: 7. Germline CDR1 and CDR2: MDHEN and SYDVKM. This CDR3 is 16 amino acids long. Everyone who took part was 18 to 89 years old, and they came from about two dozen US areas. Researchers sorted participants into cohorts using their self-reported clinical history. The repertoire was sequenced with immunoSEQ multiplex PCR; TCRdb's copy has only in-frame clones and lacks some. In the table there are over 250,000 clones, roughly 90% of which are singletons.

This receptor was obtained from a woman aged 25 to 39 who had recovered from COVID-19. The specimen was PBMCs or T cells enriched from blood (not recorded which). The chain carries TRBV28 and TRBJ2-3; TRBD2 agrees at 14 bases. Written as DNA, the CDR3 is TGTGCCAGCAGTCCGGTGGGACTAGCGGGAGTGGATACGCAGTATTTT. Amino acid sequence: CASSPVGLAGVDTQYF.